This entry lists 13 T cell receptor beta chains sequenced from one sample in a study of blood T cell repertoires in COVID-19. Measured with immunoSEQ multiplex PCR; TCRdb has only the in-frame clones, and not every one. Of 120,000 to 150,000 clones listed, about 82% are singletons. Material for sequencing was PBMCs or T cells enriched from blood (not recorded which). The source is a woman aged 40 to 55 who had recovered from COVID-19.

This clone has only one observation. This chain connects TRBV6-6 to TRBJ1-6; 8 bases fit TRBD1. This CDR3 has 16 amino acids. CDR1 and CDR2 from the germline V gene are MNHNY and SVGAGI (reference sequence). V was clipped by 2 bases and J by 3 bases; unmatched bases: 3. CDR3 residues: CASSYRDRIYNSPLHF. The CDR3 DNA is TGTGCCAGCAGTTACCGGGACAGGATCTATAATTCACCCCTCCACTTT.

The sample holds many counts of this clone. The rearrangement joins TRBV5-8 to TRBJ2-1; D ambiguous. V lost 0 bases and J 11 bases, leaving 12 bases between the germline ends. Germline V gene data show CDR1 as SGHTS and CDR2 as YDEGEE. This CDR3 comprises 13 residues. Here the CDR3 DNA reads TGTGCCAGCAGCTTGGCAGGTATGCGCCAGCAGTTCTTC. Encoded protein: CASSLAGMRQQFF.

The chain has TRBV19 and TRBJ2-1, with 7 bases aligning to TRBD2. Germline V gene data show CDR1 as LNHDA and CDR2 as SQIVND (reference sequence). The V gene end was trimmed by 5 bases and the J gene end by 6 bases; junction bases not matched to a gene: 7. This CDR3 comprises 14 residues. Written as DNA, the CDR3 is TGTGCCAGTAGTTCCAAGACTAGCCCCAATGAGCAGTTCTTC. It yields the protein CASSSKTSPNEQFF.

The chain joins TRBV7-8 to TRBJ1-1, with 8 bases that match TRBD1. Germline trimming cut 7 bases from V and 5 bases from J; bases unmatched to any gene: 6. Germline values: CDR1 SGHVS, CDR2 FQNEAQ. CDR3 length: 13 residues. DNA for the CDR3: TGTGCCAGCACCCGGACAGGGTTTACTGAAGCTTTCTTT. Residues: CASTRTGFTEAFF.

V is TRBV24-1 and J is TRBJ2-3; D is unresolved. Trimming shortened V by 5 bases and J by 1 base, and 18 bases separated the two germline ends. The CDR3 loop spans 17 amino acids. Per germline, CDR1 KGHDR and CDR2 SFDVKD. The CDR3 DNA sequence: TGTGCCACCAGTGCCCTACCCGAGGCGGAACGCACAGATACGCAGTATTTT. Translating it yields CATSALPEAERTDTQYF.

This chain links TRBV19 with TRBJ2-3; D is unresolved. Germline V gene lookup returns CDR1 LNHDA and CDR2 SQIVND (reference sequence). V was cut by 4 bases and J by 2 bases, with 13 bases left in between. The CDR3 is 15 amino acids. CDR3 protein: CASSKSNGYTDTQYF. The DNA for the CDR3 is TGTGCCAGTAGTAAGTCTAACGGTTACACAGATACGCAGTATTTT.

This clone appeared a few times. The chain couples TRBV5-6 to TRBJ2-1; weak D call: TRBD2 (5 bases). This CDR3 region has 14 residues. Germline lookup yields CDR1 SGHDT and CDR2 YYEEEE. V was pared by 2 bases and J by 4 bases, with 10 bases between. The DNA for the CDR3 is TGTGCCAGCAGCTTAAGCGGCCTGTACAATGAGCAGTTCTTC. Amino acids: CASSLSGLYNEQFF.

This clone appeared a few times. V usage is TRBV15 and J usage is TRBJ2-3; 7 bases line up with TRBD1. V lost 3 bases to trimming and J lost 7 bases; unmatched junction nucleotides: 7. The CDR3 runs to 14 residues. The V gene's germline CDR1 is LNHNV and CDR2 YYDKDF (reference sequence). As DNA, the CDR3 is TGTGCCACCAGCAGCGCGGACAGGCCTAATACGCAGTATTTT. Translating gives CATSSADRPNTQYF.

In this sample, this clone turned up once. V usage is TRBV30 and J usage is TRBJ2-5; 7 bases align to TRBD1. CDR1 is GTSNPN and CDR2 is SVGIG in the germline V gene (reference sequence). Unmatched junction bases numbered 3, after V lost 4 bases and J lost 4 bases. The CDR3 totals 12 residues. CDR3 protein: CAWTPGGETQYF. The CDR3 region has the DNA TGTGCCTGGACTCCAGGGGGAGAGACCCAGTACTTC. The full variable domain, in which reference TRBV30 and TRBJ2-5 provide the parts outside the CDR3, is SQTIHQWPATLVQPVGSPLSLECTVEGTSNPNLYWYRQAAGRGLQLLFYSVGIGQISSEVPQNLSASRPQDRQFILSSKKLLLSDSGFYLCAWTPGGETQYFGPGTRLLVL.

Regarding this clone: Other nucleotide sequences from this sample produce the same CDR3. The chain recombines TRBV27 with TRBJ1-1; TRBD1 matches at 8 bases. With 2 bases clipped from V and 4 bases from J, the junction kept 3 bases outside the gene matches. Germline V gene sequence: CDR1 MNHEY, CDR2 SMNVEV (reference sequence). This CDR3 spans 14 amino acids. CDR3 protein: CASSLQGAFTEAFF. In nucleotides, the CDR3 is TGTGCCAGCAGTTTACAGGGGGCTTTCACTGAAGCTTTCTTT.

V usage is TRBV3-1 (or the pseudogene TRBV3-2) and J usage is TRBJ1-4; D is possibly TRBD1 (6 bases). CDR1 is LGHDT and CDR2 is YNNKEL in the germline V gene (reference sequence). This CDR3 spans 14 amino acids. With 3 bases removed from V and 15 bases from J, the gap between germline ends came to 20 bases. Here the CDR3 reads CASSQDSTDEKVFF. The CDR3 coding sequence is TGTGCCAGCAGCCAGGACAGTACAGATGAAAAGGTGTTTTTT.

This rearrangement joins TRBV5-6 to TRBJ2-3; TRBD2 might be the D (6 bases). This CDR3 comprises 13 residues. The germline V gene encodes CDR1 SGHDT and CDR2 YYEEEE. The V and J ends lost 4 bases and 2 bases respectively, with 8 bases between them. The CDR3, as DNA: TGTGCCAGCAGCCTGGACTACACAGATACGCAGTATTTT. Its translation is CASSLDYTDTQYF. Using reference TRBV5-6 and TRBJ2-3 for the parts outside the CDR3, the full variable domain is DAGVTQSPTHLIKTRGQQVTLRCSPKSGHDTVSWYQQALGQGPQFIFQYYEEEERQRGNFPDRFSGHQFPNYSSELNVNALLLGDSALYLCASSLDYTDTQYFGPGTRLTVL.

The chain carries TRBV4-2 and TRBJ1-2, with 10 bases aligning to TRBD1. V lost 1 base to trimming and J lost 4 bases; unmatched junction nucleotides: 9. This CDR3 comprises 17 residues. CDR1 and CDR2 from the germline V gene are LGHNA and YNFKEQ. CDR3 residues: CASSQAATGGAGYGYTF. Written as DNA, the CDR3 is TGTGCCAGCAGCCAAGCGGCGACAGGGGGCGCGGGCTATGGCTACACCTTC.